A single T cell receptor beta chain is shown here with its context. The target antigen is unknown. An end of the junction does not agree with germline; a read error may underlie this. This entry comes from a study of blood T cells in healthy people across ages. About the study: For every two T cells, template switching captured about one barcoded beta molecule. Regarding the study as a whole: In older individuals, TCR beta diversity per million T cells was lower, falling roughly linearly with age. Both higher diversity and more naive CD4+ cells marked long-lived donors when set against aged donors.

Sample-barcoded 5' priming and a J-beta primer mix drove a second PCR of about 6 to 11 cycles. Every molecule of cDNA carried a tag from a template-switch adaptor with 12 random nucleotides. A single record per CDR3 protein comes from TCRdb applying MiXCR to the 5' RACE reads. The sample has fewer than 800,000 distinct CDR3 sequences, more than 40% seen once. The germline V gene encodes CDR1 SGHTA and CDR2 FQGNSA. The CDR3 runs 14 residues. The chain is built from TRBV7-2 and TRBJ2-1; 7 nucleotides align to TRBD1. The sequence was collected from a woman in her sixties or seventies in good health. Sequenced input: blood. The CDR3 DNA reads TGTGCCAGCAGCTCCAGGGGGTATCATGATGAGCGGTTCTTC. Its protein product is CASSSRGYHDERFF.